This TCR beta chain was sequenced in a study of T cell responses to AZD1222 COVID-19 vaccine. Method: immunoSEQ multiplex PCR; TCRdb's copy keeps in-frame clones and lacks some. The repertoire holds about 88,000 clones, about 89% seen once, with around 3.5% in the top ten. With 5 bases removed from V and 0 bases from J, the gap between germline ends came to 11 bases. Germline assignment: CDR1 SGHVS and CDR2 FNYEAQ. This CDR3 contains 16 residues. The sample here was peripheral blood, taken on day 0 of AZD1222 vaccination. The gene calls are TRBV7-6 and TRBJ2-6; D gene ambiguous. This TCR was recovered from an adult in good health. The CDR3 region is CASSPNSFSGANVLTF. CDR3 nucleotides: TGTGCCAGCAGCCCAAACAGCTTCTCTGGGGCCAACGTCCTGACTTTC. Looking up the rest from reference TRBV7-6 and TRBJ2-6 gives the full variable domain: GAGVSQSPRYKVTKRGQDVALRCDPISGHVSLYWYRQALGQGPEFLTYFNYEAQQDKSGLPNDRFSAERPEGSISTLTIQRTEQRDSAMYRCASSPNSFSGANVLTFGAGSRLTVL.